This TCR beta chain was obtained from a study of radiotherapy plus CTLA-4 blockade in lung cancer. Study context: Objective response was observed in about 19% of patients, and disease control in roughly 30%. Findings and limits, study-wide: In blood, after radiotherapy plus ipilimumab, tumor-derived TCR clones expanded. Early clonal dynamics of blood T cells, together with interferon-beta, were reported as the best response predictor.

Germline V gene sequence: CDR1 SEHNR, CDR2 FQNEAQ (reference sequence). The trim removed 4 bases at V and 6 bases at J, leaving 12 bases unmatched. This CDR3 has 16 amino acids. Points on this clone: Its target is unknown.

Lung cancer patients with chemo-refractory metastatic non-small-cell disease were given focal radiation plus CTLA-4 blockade with ipilimumab. Some clones are missing from TCRdb's copy, which holds only in-frame ones; the method was immunoSEQ multiplex PCR. The data show fewer than 50,000 clones, with roughly 65% seen just once and approximately 17% held by the top ten. Here the sequenced sample was peripheral blood, taken from a patient treated with radiotherapy plus ipilimumab. This clonotype was sampled from a human donor with non-small cell lung cancer who had a partial response to radiotherapy plus ipilimumab. The chain carries TRBV7-9 and TRBJ1-2, with TRBD1 matching 9 bases. The CDR3 nucleotides read TGTGCCAGCAGCTCGGGGGGAACAGGGGGCATTAATGGCTACACCTTC. This encodes CASSSGGTGGINGYTF.